The clone carrying this T cell receptor beta chain was seen a single time. Sequencing was performed with immunoSEQ multiplex PCR; in TCRdb, only in-frame clones are kept and a portion is missing. The data hold 2,500,000 or so clones, with approximately 93% observed a single time. The data were taken from a study of shared clonotypes between healthy human individuals. This CDR3 comprises 12 residues. The V and J ends lost 7 bases and 3 bases respectively, with 11 bases between them. The V gene's germline CDR1 is SQVTM and CDR2 ANQGSEA. The sample consisted of naive CD4+ T cells from PBMCs. Subset given: CD45RA+ positively selected. The V call is TRBV29-1, the J call TRBJ2-3; D remains ambiguous. The sequence was obtained from a man aged 18 to 30 in good health. Some clones in this sample may be carry-over from other donors' samples. As DNA, the CDR3 is TGCAGCGGAGTATGGGGAACAGATACGCAGTATTTT. Protein: CSGVWGTDTQYF.